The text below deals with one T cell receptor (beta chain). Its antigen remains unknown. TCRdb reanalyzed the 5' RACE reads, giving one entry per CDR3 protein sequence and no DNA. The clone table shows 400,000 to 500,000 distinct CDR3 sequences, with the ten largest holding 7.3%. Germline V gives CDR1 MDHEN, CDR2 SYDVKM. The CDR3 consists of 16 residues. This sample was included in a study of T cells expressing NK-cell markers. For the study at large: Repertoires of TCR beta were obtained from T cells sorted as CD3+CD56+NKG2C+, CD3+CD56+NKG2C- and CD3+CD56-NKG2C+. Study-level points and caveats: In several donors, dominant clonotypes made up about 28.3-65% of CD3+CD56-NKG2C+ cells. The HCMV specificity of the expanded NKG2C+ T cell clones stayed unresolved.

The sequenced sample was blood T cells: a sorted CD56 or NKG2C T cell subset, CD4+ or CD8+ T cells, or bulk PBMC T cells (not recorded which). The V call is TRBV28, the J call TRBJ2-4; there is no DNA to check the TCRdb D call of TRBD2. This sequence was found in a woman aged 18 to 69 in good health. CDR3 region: CASSPSGRGSKNIQYF.